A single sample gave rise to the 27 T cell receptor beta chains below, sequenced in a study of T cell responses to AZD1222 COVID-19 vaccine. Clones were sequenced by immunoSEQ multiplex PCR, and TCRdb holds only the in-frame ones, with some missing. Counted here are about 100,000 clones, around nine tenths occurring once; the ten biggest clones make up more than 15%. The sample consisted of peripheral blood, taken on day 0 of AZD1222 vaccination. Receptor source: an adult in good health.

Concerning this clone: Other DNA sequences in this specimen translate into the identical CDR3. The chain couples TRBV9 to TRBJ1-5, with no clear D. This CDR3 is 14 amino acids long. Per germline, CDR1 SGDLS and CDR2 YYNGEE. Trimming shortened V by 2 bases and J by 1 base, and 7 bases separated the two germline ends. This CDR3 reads CASSVSGSNQPQHF. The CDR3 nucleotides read TGTGCCAGCAGCGTCTCGGGGAGCAATCAGCCCCAGCATTTT.

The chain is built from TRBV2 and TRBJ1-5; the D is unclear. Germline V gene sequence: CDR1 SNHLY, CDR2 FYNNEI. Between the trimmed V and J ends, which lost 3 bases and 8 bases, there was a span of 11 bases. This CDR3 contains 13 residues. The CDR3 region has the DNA TGTGCCAGCAGTGAGCTGGTCCCCAAGCCCCAGCATTTT. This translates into CASSELVPKPQHF.

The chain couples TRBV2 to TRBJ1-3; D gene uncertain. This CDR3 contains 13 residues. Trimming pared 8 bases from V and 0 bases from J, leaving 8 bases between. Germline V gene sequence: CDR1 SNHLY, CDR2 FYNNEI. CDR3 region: CASLQLSGNTIYF. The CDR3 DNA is TGTGCCAGCCTACAGCTCTCTGGAAACACCATATATTTT.

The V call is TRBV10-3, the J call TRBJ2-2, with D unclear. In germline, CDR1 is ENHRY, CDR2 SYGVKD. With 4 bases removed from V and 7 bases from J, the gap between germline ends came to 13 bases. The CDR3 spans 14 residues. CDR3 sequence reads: CAISGGVGHGELFF. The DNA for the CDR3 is TGTGCCATCAGTGGTGGGGTTGGGCACGGGGAGCTGTTTTTT.

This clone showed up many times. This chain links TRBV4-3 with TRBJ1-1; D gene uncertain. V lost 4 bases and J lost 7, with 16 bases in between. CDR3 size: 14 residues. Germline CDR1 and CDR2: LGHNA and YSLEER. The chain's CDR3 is CASSPGSGRFEAFF. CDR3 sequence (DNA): TGCGCCAGCAGCCCGGGCTCCGGGCGCTTTGAAGCTTTCTTT.

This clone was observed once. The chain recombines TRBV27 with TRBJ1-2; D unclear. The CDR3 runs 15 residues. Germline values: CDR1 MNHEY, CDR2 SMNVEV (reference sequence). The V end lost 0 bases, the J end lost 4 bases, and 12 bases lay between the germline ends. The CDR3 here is CASSLSPQTFYGYTF. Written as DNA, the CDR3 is TGTGCCAGCAGTTTATCACCCCAAACGTTCTATGGCTACACCTTC.

CDR3 sequence: CASSPWGETQYF. The CDR3 coding sequence is TGTGCCAGCAGCCCGTGGGGGGAGACCCAGTACTTC. J is TRBJ2-5 and V is TRBV11-2; perhaps D is TRBD1 or TRBD2 (5 bases each). V gave up 5 bases and J gave up 5 bases, with 9 bases separating them. CDR1 SGHAT and CDR2 FQNNGV come from the germline V gene. This CDR3 is built from 12 residues. The whole variable domain, remainder taken from reference TRBV11-2 and TRBJ2-5, is EAGVAQSPRYKIIEKRQSVAFWCNPISGHATLYWYQQILGQGPKLLIQFQNNGVVDDSQLPKDRFSAERLKGVDSTLKIQPAKLEDSAVYLCASSPWGETQYFGPGTRLLVL.

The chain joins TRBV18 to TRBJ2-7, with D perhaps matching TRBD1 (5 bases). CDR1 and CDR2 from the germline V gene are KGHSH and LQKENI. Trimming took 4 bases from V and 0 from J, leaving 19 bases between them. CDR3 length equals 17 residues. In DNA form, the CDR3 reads TGTGCCAGCTCACTTGCACAGGATTCAATACACTCCTACGAGCAGTACTTC. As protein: CASSLAQDSIHSYEQYF.

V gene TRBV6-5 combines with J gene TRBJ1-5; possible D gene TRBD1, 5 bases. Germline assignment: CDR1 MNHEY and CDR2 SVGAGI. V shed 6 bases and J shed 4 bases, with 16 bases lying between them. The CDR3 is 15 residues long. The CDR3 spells CASRNKGSRNQPQHF. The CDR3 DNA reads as TGTGCCAGCAGGAACAAGGGGTCCCGAAATCAGCCCCAGCATTTT.

The CDR3 sequence: CASSSGLEKLFF. DNA for the CDR3: TGTGCCAGCAGTTCAGGACTGGAAAAACTGTTTTTT. The chain is built from TRBV28 and TRBJ1-4, with unresolved D. V was pared by 4 bases and J by 8 bases, with 8 bases between. The CDR3 extends over 12 amino acids. The germline V gene encodes CDR1 MDHEN and CDR2 SYDVKM.

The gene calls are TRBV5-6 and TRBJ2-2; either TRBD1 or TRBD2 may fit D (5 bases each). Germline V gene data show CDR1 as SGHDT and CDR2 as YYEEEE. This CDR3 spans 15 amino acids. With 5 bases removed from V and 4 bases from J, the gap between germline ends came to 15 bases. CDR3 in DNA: TGTGCCAGCAGGTCGGTGAGGGGCGCCACCGGGGAGCTGTTTTTT. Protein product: CASRSVRGATGELFF.

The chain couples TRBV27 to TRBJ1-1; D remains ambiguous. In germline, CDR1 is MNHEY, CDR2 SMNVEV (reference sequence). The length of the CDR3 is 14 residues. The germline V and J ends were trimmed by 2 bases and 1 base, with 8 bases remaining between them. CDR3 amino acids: CASSLLGRNTEAFF. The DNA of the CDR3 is TGTGCCAGCAGTTTACTAGGACGGAACACTGAAGCTTTCTTT.

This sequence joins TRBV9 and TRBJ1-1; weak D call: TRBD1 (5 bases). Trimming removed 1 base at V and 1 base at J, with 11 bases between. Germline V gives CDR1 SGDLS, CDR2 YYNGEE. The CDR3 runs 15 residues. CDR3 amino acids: CASSVRGPRNTEAFF. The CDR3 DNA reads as TGTGCCAGCAGCGTAAGGGGACCGAGGAACACTGAAGCTTTCTTT.

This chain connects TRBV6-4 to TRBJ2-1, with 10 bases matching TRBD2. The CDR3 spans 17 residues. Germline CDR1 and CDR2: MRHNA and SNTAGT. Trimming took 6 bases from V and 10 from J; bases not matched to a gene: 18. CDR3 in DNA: TGTGCCAGCAGCCCCTCCAAGGAAGCGGGAGGGCCCAAGGAGCAGTTCTTC. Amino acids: CASSPSKEAGGPKEQFF.

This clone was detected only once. The CDR3 DNA sequence: TGCGCCAGCAGCTTGGTAACAGGGGCGAACACTGAAGCTTTCTTT. Translated: CASSLVTGANTEAFF. V usage is TRBV5-1 and J usage is TRBJ1-1; TRBD1 agrees at 7 bases. V lost 0 bases and J lost 1; bases outside the gene matches: 3. CDR3 length equals 15 residues. Germline-derived CDR1 and CDR2 are SGHRS and YFSETQ.

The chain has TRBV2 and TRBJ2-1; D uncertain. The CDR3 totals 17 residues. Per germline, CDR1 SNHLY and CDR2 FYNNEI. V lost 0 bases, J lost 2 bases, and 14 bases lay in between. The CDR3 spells CASSEAQGTQPYNEQFF. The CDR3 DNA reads TGTGCCAGCAGTGAAGCGCAAGGCACACAGCCCTACAATGAGCAGTTCTTC.

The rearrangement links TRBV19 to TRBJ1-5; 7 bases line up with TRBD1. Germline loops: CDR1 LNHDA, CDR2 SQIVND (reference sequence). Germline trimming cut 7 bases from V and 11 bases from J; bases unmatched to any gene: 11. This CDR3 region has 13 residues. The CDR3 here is CASTTGQLGSQHF. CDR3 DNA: TGTGCCAGTACGACAGGGCAGCTCGGGTCCCAGCATTTT.

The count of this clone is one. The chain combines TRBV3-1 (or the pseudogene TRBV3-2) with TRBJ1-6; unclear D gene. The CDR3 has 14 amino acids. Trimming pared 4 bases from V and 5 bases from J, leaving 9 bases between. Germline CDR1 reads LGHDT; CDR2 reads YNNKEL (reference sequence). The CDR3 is CASSPQVNNSPLHF. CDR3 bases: TGTGCCAGCAGCCCGCAAGTAAATAATTCACCCCTCCACTTT.

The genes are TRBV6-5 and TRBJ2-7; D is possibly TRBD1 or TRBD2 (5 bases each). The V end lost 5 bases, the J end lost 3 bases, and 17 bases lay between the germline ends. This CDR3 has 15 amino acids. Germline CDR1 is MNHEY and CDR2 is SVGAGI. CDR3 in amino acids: CASSPTREGVYEQYF. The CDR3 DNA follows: TGTGCCAGCAGTCCAACCCGGGAAGGGGTCTACGAGCAGTACTTC.

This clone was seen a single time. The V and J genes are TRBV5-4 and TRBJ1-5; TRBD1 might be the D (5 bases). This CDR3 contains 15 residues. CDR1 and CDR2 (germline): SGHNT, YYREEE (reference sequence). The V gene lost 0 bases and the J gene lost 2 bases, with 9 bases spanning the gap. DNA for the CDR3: TGTGCCAGCAGCTTGGGGGGGTTCGGCAATCAGCCCCAGCATTTT. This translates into CASSLGGFGNQPQHF. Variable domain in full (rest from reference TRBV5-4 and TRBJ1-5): ETGVTQSPTHLIKTRGQQVTLRCSSQSGHNTVSWYQQALGQGPQFIFQYYREEENGRGNFPPRFSGLQFPNYSSELNVNALELDDSALYLCASSLGGFGNQPQHFGDGTRLSIL.

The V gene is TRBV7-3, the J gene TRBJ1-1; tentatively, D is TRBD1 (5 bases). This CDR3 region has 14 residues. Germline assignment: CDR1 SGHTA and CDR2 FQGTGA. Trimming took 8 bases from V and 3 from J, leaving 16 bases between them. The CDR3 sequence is CASARDPSDTEAFF. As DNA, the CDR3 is TGTGCCAGCGCCCGGGACCCTTCAGACACTGAAGCTTTCTTT.

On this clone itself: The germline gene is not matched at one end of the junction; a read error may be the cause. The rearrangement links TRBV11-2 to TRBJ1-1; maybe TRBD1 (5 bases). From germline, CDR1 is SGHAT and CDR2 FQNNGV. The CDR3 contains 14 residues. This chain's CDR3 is CTSSQSRVNTEAFF. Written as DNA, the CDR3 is TGTACCAGCAGCCAGAGCAGGGTGAACACTGAAGCTTTCTTT.

The CDR3 reads CASSSNRGEQYF. CDR3 sequence (DNA): TGCGCCAGCTCCTCGAACAGGGGCGAGCAGTACTTC. This rearrangement joins TRBV5-1 to TRBJ2-7, with 7 bases aligning to TRBD1. CDR1 SGHRS and CDR2 YFSETQ come from the germline V gene. Trimming cost V 7 bases and J 6 bases; bases outside gene matches: 7. The CDR3 has 12 residues.

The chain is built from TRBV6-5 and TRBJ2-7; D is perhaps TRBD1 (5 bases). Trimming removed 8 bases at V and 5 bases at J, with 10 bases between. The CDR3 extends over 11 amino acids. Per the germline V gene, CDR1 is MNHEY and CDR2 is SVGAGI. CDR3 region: CASQGNNEQYF. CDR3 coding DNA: TGTGCCAGCCAGGGAAACAACGAGCAGTACTTC.

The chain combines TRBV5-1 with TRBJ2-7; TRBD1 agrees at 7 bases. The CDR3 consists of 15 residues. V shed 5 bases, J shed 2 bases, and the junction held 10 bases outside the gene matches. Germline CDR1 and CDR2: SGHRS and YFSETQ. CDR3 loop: CASRPPGQRPYEQYF. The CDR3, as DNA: TGCGCCAGCAGACCCCCGGGACAGCGGCCCTACGAGCAGTACTTC.

CDR3 sequence: CATSRVTETNEKLFF. The CDR3 DNA sequence: TGTGCCACCAGCAGAGTGACGGAGACCAATGAAAAACTGTTTTTT. The rearrangement links TRBV15 to TRBJ1-4; D is undetermined. Germline V gene lookup returns CDR1 LNHNV and CDR2 YYDKDF (reference sequence). The CDR3 is made up of 15 amino acids. Deletions cut 1 base from V and 5 bases from J, with 11 bases between.

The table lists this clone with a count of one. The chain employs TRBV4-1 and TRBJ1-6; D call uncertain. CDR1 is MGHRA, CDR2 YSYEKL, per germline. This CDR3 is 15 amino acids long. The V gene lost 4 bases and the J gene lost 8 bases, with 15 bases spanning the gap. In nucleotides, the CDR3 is TGCGCCAGCAGCCCCGGTCGCCCGGGGTATTCACCCCTCCACTTT. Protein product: CASSPGRPGYSPLHF.